The next 27 T cell receptor beta chains were all read from a single sample in a study of T cell changes during pregnancy in multiple sclerosis. TCRdb's table, derived via immunoSEQ multiplex PCR, lists solely in-frame clones and lacks some. The sample has about 71,000 clones; 85% to 95% are singletons. The sample here was peripheral blood, taken in the third trimester of pregnancy. Receptors originate from a female donor with multiple sclerosis, enrolled in a pregnancy study.

This chain joins TRBV29-1 and TRBJ2-7; 11 bases are a match to TRBD1. CDR3 length equals 13 residues. J lost 6 bases, V lost 6 bases, and 7 bases had no gene match. CDR1 is SQVTM and CDR2 is ANQGSEA in the germline V gene. CDR3 DNA sequence: TGCAGCGTGCGGTGGACAGGGGGCGGCGAGCAGTACTTC. This encodes CSVRWTGGGEQYF.

The chain has TRBV27 and TRBJ1-2; 12 positions agree with TRBD1. CDR3 length: 16 residues. The junction had 6 bases not matched to a gene; V was cut back by 2 bases and J by 5 bases. Germline CDR1 reads MNHEY; CDR2 reads SMNVEV (reference sequence). The CDR3 DNA follows: TGTGCCAGCAGTTTACAGGGACAGGGGGCTTTGTATGGCTACACCTTC. It specifies CASSLQGQGALYGYTF.

Here the CDR3 DNA reads TGTGCCAGCAGCGAGGCTATCGACAGGGTTGAAGCTTTCTTT. Protein sequence: CASSEAIDRVEAFF. J is TRBJ1-1 and V is TRBV7-2; 7 nucleotides line up with TRBD1. Unmatched junction bases numbered 10, after V lost 5 bases and J lost 7 bases. Germline CDR1 SGHTA, CDR2 FQGNSA. The CDR3 is 14 residues long.

The gene calls are TRBV27 and TRBJ2-2; 7 nucleotides match TRBD1. CDR1 MNHEY and CDR2 SMNVEV come from the germline V gene (reference sequence). Trimming at V came to 6 bases and at J to 4 bases, leaving 8 bases not matched to a gene. This CDR3 contains 15 residues. Written as DNA, the CDR3 is TGTGCCAGCAGCCAACGACAGGGAATCACCGGGGAGCTGTTTTTT. Amino acids: CASSQRQGITGELFF.

A few counts support this clone. The genes are TRBV6-6 and TRBJ1-1; weak D call: TRBD1 (6 bases). Germline V gene data show CDR1 as MNHNY and CDR2 as SVGAGI (reference sequence). There are 13 residues in the CDR3. V gave up 6 bases and J gave up 6 bases, with 14 bases separating them. The CDR3 spells CASSSGVGAEAFF. CDR3 DNA: TGTGCCAGCAGCTCAGGGGTTGGGGCTGAAGCTTTCTTT.

The gene calls are TRBV5-1 and TRBJ1-1, with TRBD1 matching over 7 bases. V lost 3 bases and J lost 4; bases outside the gene matches: 3. The CDR3 runs 13 residues. Germline V CDR1 and CDR2: SGHRS, YFSETQ. In DNA, the CDR3 is TGCGCCAGCAGCTATGGACAGGCCACTGAAGCTTTCTTT. Translation: CASSYGQATEAFF.

The chain employs TRBV14 and TRBJ1-1, with 8 bases identical to TRBD1. CDR3 length: 13 amino acids. Losses at the gene ends were 8 bases for V and 8 bases for J; bases not matched to a gene: 10. The V gene's germline CDR1 is SGHDN and CDR2 FVKESK. The CDR3 DNA sequence: TGTGCCAGCTATAGGCAGGGGGCAACGGAAGCTTTCTTT. It translates to CASYRQGATEAFF.

The rearrangement joins TRBV27 to TRBJ1-1, with D tentatively TRBD1 (6 bases). CDR1 and CDR2 from the germline V gene are MNHEY and SMNVEV (reference sequence). The germline V and J ends were trimmed by 8 bases and 0 bases, with 25 bases remaining between them. The CDR3 extends over 18 amino acids. CDR3 sequence reads: CASAFSFSRTALNTEAFF. Written as DNA, the CDR3 is TGTGCCAGCGCATTTTCTTTTTCGAGGACAGCCTTGAACACTGAAGCTTTCTTT.

This clone came up a few times. The gene calls are TRBV7-2 and TRBJ1-5; 9 bases line up with TRBD1. CDR3 size: 14 residues. V dropped 5 bases and J dropped 7; count of bases not matched to a gene: 6. Germline loops: CDR1 SGHTA, CDR2 FQGNSA. The DNA for the CDR3 is TGTGCCAGCAGCCAAACAGGGGGCGGCCAGCCCCAGCATTTT. The encoded protein is CASSQTGGGQPQHF.

J is TRBJ2-1 and V is TRBV27; 8 bases are shared with TRBD2. V trimming: 2 bases; J trimming: 4 bases; junction bases outside the gene matches: 4. Looked up from germline, CDR1 is MNHEY and CDR2 is SMNVEV (reference sequence). The CDR3 loop spans 15 amino acids. In nucleotides, the CDR3 is TGTGCCAGCAGTTTAGTTGGCGGGGGGTACAATGAGCAGTTCTTC. The encoded protein is CASSLVGGGYNEQFF.

The CDR3 DNA reads TGCGCCAGCAGAACCGGACAGGGAGAAGAGACCCAGTACTTC. It is translated as CASRTGQGEETQYF. This chain links TRBV5-1 with TRBJ2-5; 8 nucleotides align to TRBD1. Germline V CDR1 and CDR2: SGHRS, YFSETQ. The CDR3 sequence is 14 residues long. Trimming removed 5 bases from V and 3 bases from J; junction bases left unmatched: 6.

The chain recombines TRBV7-9 with TRBJ2-7; 12 nucleotides align to TRBD2. Trimming removed 4 bases from V and 4 bases from J; junction bases left unmatched: 5. This CDR3 is built from 15 residues. CDR1 SEHNR and CDR2 FQNEAQ come from the germline V gene (reference sequence). The CDR3 DNA reads as TGTGCCAGCAGCTCACTAGCGGGAGGCGTATACGAGCAGTACTTC. Its protein is CASSSLAGGVYEQYF.

The chain recombines TRBV11-3 with TRBJ2-1, with 7 positions matching TRBD2. The CDR3 spans 16 residues. J lost 5 bases, V lost 4 bases, and 11 bases had no gene match. Germline V gene data show CDR1 as SGHNT and CDR2 as YENEEA. The CDR3 spells CASSSRGDPIDNEQFF. The CDR3 nucleotides read TGTGCCAGCAGCTCCCGGGGGGACCCTATCGACAATGAGCAGTTCTTC.

The DNA for the CDR3 is TGTGCCAGCGCGGCGGGAGGGCAGTACGAGCAGTACTTC. Its translation is CASAAGGQYEQYF. The V call is TRBV5-4, the J call TRBJ2-7, with 9 bases fitting TRBD2. CDR1 and CDR2 from the germline V gene are SGHNT and YYREEE (reference sequence). The CDR3 spans 13 residues. Losses at the gene ends were 7 bases for V and 4 bases for J; bases not matched to a gene: 6.

Comment on this clone: A read error may account for a junction end that differs from germline. V is TRBV7-7 and J is TRBJ2-1; 8 nucleotides line up with TRBD1. Germline-derived CDR1 and CDR2 are SSHAT and FNYEAQ (reference sequence). This CDR3 spans 15 amino acids. For the CDR3, the DNA is TGTGCTAGCAGCTCCGGACAGGGTGGTAACAATGAGCAGTTCTTC. It translates to CASSSGQGGNNEQFF.

J is TRBJ1-2 and V is TRBV9, with TRBD1 identical over 10 bases. With 3 bases clipped from V and 8 bases from J, the junction kept 7 bases outside the gene matches. The germline gives CDR1 SGDLS, CDR2 YYNGEE. This CDR3 comprises 14 residues. Here the CDR3 reads CASSGRQGARGYTF. DNA of the CDR3: TGTGCCAGCAGCGGAAGACAGGGGGCTCGGGGCTACACCTTC.

The table lists this clone with a count of one. The chain uses TRBV5-6 and TRBJ1-4; 8 positions match TRBD1. There are 16 residues in the CDR3. The V gene's germline CDR1 is SGHDT and CDR2 YYEEEE. V lost 0 bases to trimming and J lost 3 bases; unmatched junction nucleotides: 4. This CDR3 reads CASSLAGQGPNEKLFF. CDR3 bases: TGTGCCAGCAGCTTGGCCGGACAGGGCCCTAATGAAAAACTGTTTTTT. Using reference TRBV5-6 and TRBJ1-4 for the parts outside the CDR3, the full variable domain is DAGVTQSPTHLIKTRGQQVTLRCSPKSGHDTVSWYQQALGQGPQFIFQYYEEEERQRGNFPDRFSGHQFPNYSSELNVNALLLGDSALYLCASSLAGQGPNEKLFFGSGTQLSVL.

This chain links TRBV27 with TRBJ2-1, with 9 bases identical to TRBD2. The V segment lost 6 bases and the J segment 8 bases; nucleotides outside the gene matches: 5. The CDR3 loop spans 13 amino acids. CDR1 and CDR2 (germline): MNHEY, SMNVEV (reference sequence). The CDR3 sequence is CASSVAGVDEQFF. The CDR3 bases are TGTGCCAGCAGCGTAGCGGGAGTCGATGAGCAGTTCTTC.

The chain joins TRBV4-2 to TRBJ2-7, with D perhaps matching TRBD2 (6 bases). Germline V CDR1 and CDR2: LGHNA, YNFKEQ. This CDR3 contains 15 residues. The V gene lost 2 bases and the J gene lost 4 bases, with 15 bases spanning the gap. The CDR3 loop is CASSQFLAPFYEQYF. The CDR3 DNA follows: TGTGCCAGCAGCCAATTCCTAGCGCCTTTTTACGAGCAGTACTTC.

In regard to this clone: Germline is not matched at one junction end, which may reflect a read error. The CDR3, as DNA: TGTGCCAGCACCTTAGACCCAGACGGGACTAGCGGCACCGGGGAGCTGTTTTTT. Its protein is CASTLDPDGTSGTGELFF. The J gene is TRBJ2-2, the V gene TRBV7-7; 11 bases are a match to TRBD2. From germline, CDR1 is SSHAT and CDR2 FNYEAQ (reference sequence). This CDR3 spans 18 amino acids. Complete variable domain (other parts from reference TRBV7-7 and TRBJ2-2): GAGVSQSPRYKVTKRGQDVTLRCDPISSHATLYWYQQALGQGPEFLTYFNYEAQPDKSGLPSDRFSAERPEGSISTLTIQRTEQRDSAMYRCASTLDPDGTSGTGELFFGEGSRLTVL.

The V gene is TRBV7-9, the J gene TRBJ2-3; 8 nucleotides agree with TRBD1. Germline CDR1 SEHNR, CDR2 FQNEAQ (reference sequence). Losses at the gene ends were 3 bases for V and 4 bases for J; bases not matched to a gene: 6. The CDR3 consists of 15 residues. The CDR3 region is CASSFRQGFSDTQYF. CDR3 sequence (DNA): TGTGCCAGCAGCTTCCGACAGGGGTTCTCAGATACGCAGTATTTT.

The gene calls are TRBV6-5 and TRBJ2-2; 8 positions agree with TRBD1. There are 15 residues in the CDR3. Germline V gene data show CDR1 as MNHEY and CDR2 as SVGAGI. V lost 7 bases to trimming and J lost 3 bases; unmatched junction nucleotides: 7. The DNA of the CDR3 is TGTGCCAGCATCCAAGGACAGGGTGACACCGGGGAGCTGTTTTTT. Translated: CASIQGQGDTGELFF.

The chain uses TRBV5-5 and TRBJ2-1; TRBD2 agrees at 9 bases. The CDR3 extends over 16 amino acids. The germline gives CDR1 SGHKS, CDR2 YYEKEE (reference sequence). The V and J ends lost 0 bases and 2 bases, in that order; junction bases with no gene match: 3. CDR3 region: CASSLVGGRAYNEQFF. The CDR3 DNA reads as TGTGCCAGCAGCTTGGTTGGCGGGAGGGCCTACAATGAGCAGTTCTTC. The full variable domain, with the rest looked up from reference TRBV5-5 and TRBJ2-1, is DAGVTQSPTHLIKTRGQQVTLRCSPISGHKSVSWYQQVLGQGPQFIFQYYEKEERGRGNFPDRFSARQFPNYSSELNVNALLLGDSALYLCASSLVGGRAYNEQFFGPGTRLTVL.

This sequence joins TRBV7-8 and TRBJ1-5, with 8 bases matching TRBD1. The germline gives CDR1 SGHVS, CDR2 FQNEAQ. This CDR3 contains 14 residues. V lost 2 bases to trimming and J lost 5 bases; unmatched junction nucleotides: 2. The chain's CDR3 is CASSLTRGHQPQHF. The CDR3 DNA reads TGTGCCAGCAGCTTAACCAGGGGGCATCAGCCCCAGCATTTT. Variable domain in full (rest from reference TRBV7-8 and TRBJ1-5): GAGVSQSPRYKVAKRGQDVALRCDPISGHVSLFWYQQALGQGPEFLTYFQNEAQLDKSGLPSDRFFAERPEGSVSTLKIQRTQQEDSAVYLCASSLTRGHQPQHFGDGTRLSIL.

The J gene is TRBJ2-3, the V gene TRBV11-2, with 7 positions matching TRBD1. The CDR3 has 15 residues. V was clipped by 2 bases and J by 1 base; unmatched bases: 3. CDR1 and CDR2 from the germline V gene are SGHAT and FQNNGV. Here the CDR3 reads CASSLSGQGTDTQYF. Here the CDR3 DNA reads TGTGCCAGCAGCTTATCCGGACAGGGCACAGATACGCAGTATTTT.

This chain connects TRBV4-1 to TRBJ2-1; 7 bases line up with TRBD2. This CDR3 is built from 15 residues. V lost 7 bases to trimming and J lost 4 bases; unmatched junction nucleotides: 10. The germline CDR1 and CDR2 sequences are MGHRA and YSYEKL. The CDR3 here is CASTGGSGPYNEQFF. CDR3 DNA: TGCGCCAGCACGGGCGGGAGCGGACCTTACAATGAGCAGTTCTTC.

There are a few counts of this clone. The rearrangement joins TRBV30 to TRBJ1-1, with 7 bases lining up with TRBD1. This CDR3 spans 12 amino acids. Germline V lookup: CDR1 GTSNPN, CDR2 SVGIG (reference sequence). J lost 2 bases, V lost 8 bases, and 5 bases had no gene match. CDR3 amino acids: CAGGQYNTEAFF. As DNA, the CDR3 is TGTGCCGGGGGACAGTACAACACTGAAGCTTTCTTT.